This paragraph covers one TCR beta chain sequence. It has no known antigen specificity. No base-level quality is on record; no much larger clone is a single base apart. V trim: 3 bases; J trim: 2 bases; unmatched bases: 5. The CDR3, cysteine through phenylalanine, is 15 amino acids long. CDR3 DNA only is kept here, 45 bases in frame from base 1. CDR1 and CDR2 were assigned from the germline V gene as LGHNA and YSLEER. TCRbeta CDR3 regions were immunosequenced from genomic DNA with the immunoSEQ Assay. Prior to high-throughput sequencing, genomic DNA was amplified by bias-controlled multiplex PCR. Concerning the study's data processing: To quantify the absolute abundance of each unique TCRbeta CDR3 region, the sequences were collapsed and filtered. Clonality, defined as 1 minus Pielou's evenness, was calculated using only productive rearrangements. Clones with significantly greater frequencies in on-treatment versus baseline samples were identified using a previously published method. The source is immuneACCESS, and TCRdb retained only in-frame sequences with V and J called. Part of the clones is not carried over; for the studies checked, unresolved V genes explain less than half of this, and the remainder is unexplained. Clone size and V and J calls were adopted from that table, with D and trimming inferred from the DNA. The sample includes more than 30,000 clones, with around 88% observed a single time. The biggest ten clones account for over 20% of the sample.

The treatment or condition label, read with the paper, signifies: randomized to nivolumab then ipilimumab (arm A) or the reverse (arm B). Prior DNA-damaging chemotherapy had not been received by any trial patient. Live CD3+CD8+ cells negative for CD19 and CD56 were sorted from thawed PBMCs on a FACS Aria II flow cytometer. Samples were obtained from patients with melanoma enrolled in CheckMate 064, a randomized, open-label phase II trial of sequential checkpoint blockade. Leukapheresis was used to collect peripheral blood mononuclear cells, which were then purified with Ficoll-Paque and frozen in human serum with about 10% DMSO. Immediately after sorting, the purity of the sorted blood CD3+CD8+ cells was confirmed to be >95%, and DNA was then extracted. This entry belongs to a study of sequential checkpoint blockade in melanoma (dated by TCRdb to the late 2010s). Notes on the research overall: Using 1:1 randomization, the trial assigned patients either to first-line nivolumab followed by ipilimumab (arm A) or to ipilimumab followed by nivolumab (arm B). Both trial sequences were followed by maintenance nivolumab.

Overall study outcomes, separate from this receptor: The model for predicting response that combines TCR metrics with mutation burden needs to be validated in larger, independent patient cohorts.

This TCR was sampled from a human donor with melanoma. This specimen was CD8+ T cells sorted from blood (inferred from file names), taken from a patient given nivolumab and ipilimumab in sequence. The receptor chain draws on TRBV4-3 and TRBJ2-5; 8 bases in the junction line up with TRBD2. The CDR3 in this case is CASSHTIAGQETQYF. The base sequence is TGCGCCAGCAGCCATACGATAGCGGGGCAAGAGACCCAGTACTTC.